The 11 T cell receptor beta chains listed next were all sequenced from one sample in a study of cytomegalovirus exposure and HLA in healthy donors. The PCR had 60 Vbeta and 13 Jbeta primers. Here immunoSEQ multiplex PCR was the method, and the copy in TCRdb shows in-frame clones only, minus some. This sample has approximately 150,000 clones, with more than 60% found just once. Sequenced: PBMCs. These receptors came from a man aged 25 to 40 in good health and CMV-seropositive.

This chain joins TRBV10-3 and TRBJ1-1; TRBD1 is a possible D gene (6 bases). This CDR3 is 14 amino acids long. Per germline, CDR1 ENHRY and CDR2 SYGVKD. Trimming pared 4 bases from V and 5 bases from J, leaving 14 bases between. CDR3 nucleotides: TGTGCCATCAGTGCCGGGACAATTCTAACTGAAGCTTTCTTT. Translated: CAISAGTILTEAFF.

The rearrangement uses TRBV5-4 and TRBJ2-5; tentative D call: TRBD2 (5 bases). The CDR3 consists of 15 residues. V lost 3 bases to trimming and J lost 7 bases, with 19 bases between them. CDR1 and CDR2 (germline): SGHNT, YYREEE (reference sequence). Here the CDR3 DNA reads TGTGCCAGCAGCTCCCAAGGTTTTGGAGGCGGGACCCAGTACTTC. Protein product: CASSSQGFGGGTQYF. The full variable domain, rest sourced from reference TRBV5-4 and TRBJ2-5, is ETGVTQSPTHLIKTRGQQVTLRCSSQSGHNTVSWYQQALGQGPQFIFQYYREEENGRGNFPPRFSGLQFPNYSSELNVNALELDDSALYLCASSSQGFGGGTQYFGPGTRLLVL.

The chain is built from TRBV6-5 and TRBJ2-2; a possible D gene is TRBD1 (5 bases). V lost 5 bases, J lost 1 base, and 11 bases lay in between. The CDR3 loop spans 15 amino acids. Germline CDR1 is MNHEY and CDR2 is SVGAGI. CDR3 coding DNA: TGTGCCAGCAGTAGATCGCAGGGGAACACCGGGGAGCTGTTTTTT. It specifies CASSRSQGNTGELFF.

J is TRBJ2-3 and V is TRBV29-1; 14 bases agree with TRBD2. V was pared by 7 bases and J by 5 bases, with 17 bases of the junction left unmatched. Germline V gene sequence: CDR1 SQVTM, CDR2 ANQGSEA. CDR3 size: 18 residues. The CDR3 here is CSADGTSGRRGFGDTQYF. The CDR3 DNA reads TGCAGCGCCGACGGGACTAGCGGGAGAAGGGGGTTTGGAGATACGCAGTATTTT.

The chain is built from TRBV28 and TRBJ2-1; the D is unclear. Germline V gene data show CDR1 as MDHEN and CDR2 as SYDVKM. The ends were cut back, 6 bases at V and 14 bases at J, with 29 bases in the middle. The CDR3 runs 16 residues. DNA for the CDR3: TGTGCCAGCAGCTACACTGATACAGCCATGGGTTTCGTGGAGTTCTTC. Translating gives CASSYTDTAMGFVEFF.

This rearrangement joins TRBV2 to TRBJ2-3; D ambiguous. CDR1 SNHLY and CDR2 FYNNEI come from the germline V gene. Trimming left V 2 bases short and J 9 bases short, with 15 bases between. This CDR3 is built from 14 residues. The CDR3 here is CASSESGPAGTQYF. In nucleotides, the CDR3 is TGTGCCAGCAGTGAATCAGGCCCAGCTGGGACGCAGTATTTT.

The genes are TRBV4-1 and TRBJ2-1; 10 bases line up with TRBD2. Trimming at V came to 0 bases and at J to 0 bases, leaving 2 bases not matched to a gene. The CDR3 contains 17 residues. Germline-derived CDR1 and CDR2 are MGHRA and YSYEKL. The CDR3 DNA follows: TGCGCCAGCAGCCAAGATCCTAGCGGGAGCTCCTACAATGAGCAGTTCTTC. Protein: CASSQDPSGSSYNEQFF.

This chain joins TRBV19 and TRBJ1-3, with D uncertain. Germline-derived CDR1 and CDR2 are LNHDA and SQIVND (reference sequence). This CDR3 has 13 residues. With 7 bases removed from V and 2 bases from J, the gap between germline ends came to 9 bases. The CDR3 DNA reads as TGTGCCAGTACCATACGGGCTGGAAACACCATATATTTT. Protein sequence: CASTIRAGNTIYF.

The chain combines TRBV28 with TRBJ1-2; a weak D match, TRBD1 (6 bases). V was trimmed by 5 bases and J by 8 bases, leaving 12 bases between them. CDR1 is MDHEN and CDR2 is SYDVKM in the germline V gene. This CDR3 has 12 amino acids. Written as DNA, the CDR3 is TGTGCCAGCAGTATACAGGGATTAGGCTACACCTTC. Protein: CASSIQGLGYTF.

This clone was detected a few times. This chain connects TRBV29-1 to TRBJ1-1, with D tentatively TRBD1 (5 bases). Germline-derived CDR1 and CDR2 are SQVTM and ANQGSEA. CDR3 length: 14 amino acids. Trimming left V 7 bases short and J 0 bases short, with 15 bases between. CDR3 loop: CSAYSGGVNTEAFF. The CDR3 DNA sequence: TGCAGCGCTTATTCCGGGGGTGTGAACACTGAAGCTTTCTTT.

The V call is TRBV27, the J call TRBJ1-2, with D tentatively TRBD1 (6 bases). This CDR3 region has 14 residues. V gave up 7 bases and J gave up 4 bases, with 16 bases separating them. Germline V gene lookup returns CDR1 MNHEY and CDR2 SMNVEV (reference sequence). The CDR3 nucleotides read TGTGCCAGCACCGGAAGGGGGGGCGCCTATGGCTACACCTTC. This encodes CASTGRGGAYGYTF.